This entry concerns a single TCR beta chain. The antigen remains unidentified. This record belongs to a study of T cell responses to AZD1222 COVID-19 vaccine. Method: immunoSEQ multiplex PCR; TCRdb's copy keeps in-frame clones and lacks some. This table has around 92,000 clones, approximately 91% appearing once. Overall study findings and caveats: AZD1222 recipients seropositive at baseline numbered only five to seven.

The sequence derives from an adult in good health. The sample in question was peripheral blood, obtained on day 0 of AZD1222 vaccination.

CDR3 DNA sequence: TGTGCCAGCAGCCCCCTGGCCAGGCCGGACTATGGCTACACCTTC. Translation: CASSPLARPDYGYTF. J is TRBJ1-2 and V is TRBV5-6, with D uncertain. Trimming cost V 4 bases and J 3 bases, with 16 bases left between them. Germline CDR1 and CDR2: SGHDT and YYEEEE. The CDR3 is 15 amino acids.